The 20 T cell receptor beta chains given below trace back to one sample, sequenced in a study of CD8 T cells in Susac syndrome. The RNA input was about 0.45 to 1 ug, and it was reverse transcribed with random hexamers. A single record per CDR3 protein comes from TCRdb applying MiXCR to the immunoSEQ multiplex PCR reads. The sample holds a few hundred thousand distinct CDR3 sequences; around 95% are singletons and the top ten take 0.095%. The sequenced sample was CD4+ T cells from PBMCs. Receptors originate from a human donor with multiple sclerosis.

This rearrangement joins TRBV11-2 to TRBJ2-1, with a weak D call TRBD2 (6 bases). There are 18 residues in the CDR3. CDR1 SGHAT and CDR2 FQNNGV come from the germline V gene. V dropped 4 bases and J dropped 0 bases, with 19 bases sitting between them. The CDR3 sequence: CASSSTKFGSGSYNEQFF. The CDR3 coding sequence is TGTGCCAGCAGCTCTACCAAGTTTGGTAGCGGCTCCTACAATGAGCAGTTCTTC.

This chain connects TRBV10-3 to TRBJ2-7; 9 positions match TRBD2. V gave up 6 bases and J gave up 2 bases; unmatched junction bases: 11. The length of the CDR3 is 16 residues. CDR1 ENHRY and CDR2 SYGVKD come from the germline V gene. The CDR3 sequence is CAISGRGRDKAYEQYF. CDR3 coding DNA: TGTGCCATCAGCGGCCGCGGGAGGGACAAAGCCTACGAGCAGTACTTC.

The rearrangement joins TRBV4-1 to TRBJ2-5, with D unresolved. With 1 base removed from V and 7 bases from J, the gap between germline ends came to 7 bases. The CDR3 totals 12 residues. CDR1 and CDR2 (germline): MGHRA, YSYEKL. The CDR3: CASSQVLGTQYF. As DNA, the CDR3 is TGCGCCAGCAGCCAAGTTCTAGGGACCCAGTACTTC.

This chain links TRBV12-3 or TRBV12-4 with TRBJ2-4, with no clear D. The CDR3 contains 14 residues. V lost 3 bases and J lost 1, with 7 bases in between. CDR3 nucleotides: TGTGCCAGCAGTTTTTTTAGGGCCAAAAACATTCAGTACTTC. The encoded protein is CASSFFRAKNIQYF.

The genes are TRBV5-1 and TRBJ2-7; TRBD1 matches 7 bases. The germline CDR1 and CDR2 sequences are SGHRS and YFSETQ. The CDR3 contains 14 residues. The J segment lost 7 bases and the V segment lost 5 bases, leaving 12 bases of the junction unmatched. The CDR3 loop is CASRDRDSGSEQYF. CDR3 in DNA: TGCGCCAGCAGGGACCGGGACAGTGGCTCTGAGCAGTACTTC.

The CDR3 is CASSLRPEGDTQYF. In DNA form, the CDR3 reads TGTGCCAGCAGCTTACGGCCAGAGGGAGATACGCAGTATTTT. This rearrangement joins TRBV7-2 to TRBJ2-3, with D maybe TRBD2 (5 bases). The CDR3 spans 14 residues. CDR1 and CDR2 from the germline V gene are SGHTA and FQGNSA. The V end was cut by 2 bases, the J end by 5 bases, with 11 bases between. Based on the CDR3 plus reference TRBV7-2 and TRBJ2-3, the full variable domain is GAGVSQSPSNKVTEKGKDVELRCDPISGHTALYWYRQSLGQGLEFLIYFQGNSAPDKSGLPSDRFSAERTGGSVSTLTIQRTQQEDSAVYLCASSLRPEGDTQYFGPGTRLTVL.

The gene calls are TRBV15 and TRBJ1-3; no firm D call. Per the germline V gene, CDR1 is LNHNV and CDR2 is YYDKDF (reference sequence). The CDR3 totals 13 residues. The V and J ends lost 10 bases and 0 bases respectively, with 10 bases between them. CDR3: CAIGGGSGNTIYF. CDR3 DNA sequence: TGTGCCATAGGAGGTGGCTCTGGAAACACCATATATTTT. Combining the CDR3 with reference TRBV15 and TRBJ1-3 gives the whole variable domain DAMVIQNPRYQVTQFGKPVTLSCSQTLNHNVMYWYQQKSSQAPKLLFHYYDKDFNNEADTPDNFQSRRPNTSFCFLDIRSPGLGDTAMYLCAIGGGSGNTIYFGEGSWLTVV.

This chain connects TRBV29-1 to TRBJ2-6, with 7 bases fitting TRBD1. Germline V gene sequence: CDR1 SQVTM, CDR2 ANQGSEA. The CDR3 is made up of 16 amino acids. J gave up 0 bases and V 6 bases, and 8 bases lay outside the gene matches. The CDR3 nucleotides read TGCAGCGTGGGACAGTCCCTCAGCTCTGGGGCCAACGTCCTGACTTTC. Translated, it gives CSVGQSLSSGANVLTF.

The CDR3: CAIGATGSYEQYF. In nucleotides, the CDR3 is TGTGCCATCGGGGCGACAGGATCCTACGAGCAGTACTTC. The genes are TRBV10-3 and TRBJ2-7, with a possible D match to TRBD1 (6 bases). Germline CDR1 is ENHRY and CDR2 is SYGVKD. The CDR3 consists of 13 residues. V dropped 8 bases and J dropped 1 base, with 12 bases sitting between them.

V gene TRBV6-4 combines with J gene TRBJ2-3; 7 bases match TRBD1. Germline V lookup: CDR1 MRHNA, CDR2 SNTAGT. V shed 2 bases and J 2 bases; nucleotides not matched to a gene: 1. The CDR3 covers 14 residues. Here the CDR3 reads CASSDGTATDTQYF. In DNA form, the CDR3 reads TGTGCCAGCAGTGACGGGACAGCCACAGATACGCAGTATTTT.

As DNA, the CDR3 is TGTGCCAGCAGTGGCAGGAGTAGCGGAGGTTACAATGAGCAGTTCTTC. Translating gives CASSGRSSGGYNEQFF. J is TRBJ2-1 and V is TRBV2; perhaps TRBD2 as D (6 bases). Deletions cut 4 bases from V and 4 bases from J, with 17 bases between. CDR3 size: 16 residues. Germline V gene data show CDR1 as SNHLY and CDR2 as FYNNEI.

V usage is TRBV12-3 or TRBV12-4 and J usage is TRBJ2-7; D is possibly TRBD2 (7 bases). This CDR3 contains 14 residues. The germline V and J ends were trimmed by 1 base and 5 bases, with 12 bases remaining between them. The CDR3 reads CASSLVAGAHEQYF. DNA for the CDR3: TGTGCCAGCAGTTTAGTCGCGGGGGCTCACGAGCAGTACTTC.

CDR3 protein: CSALGPRVVTQYF. CDR3 nucleotide sequence: TGCAGTGCCCTTGGTCCCAGGGTTGTTACGCAGTATTTT. The chain is built from TRBV20-1 and TRBJ2-3, with D maybe TRBD1 (5 bases). The CDR3 length is 13 residues. Germline values: CDR1 DFQATT, CDR2 SNEGSKA (reference sequence). The V end was cut by 6 bases, the J end by 8 bases, with 18 bases between.

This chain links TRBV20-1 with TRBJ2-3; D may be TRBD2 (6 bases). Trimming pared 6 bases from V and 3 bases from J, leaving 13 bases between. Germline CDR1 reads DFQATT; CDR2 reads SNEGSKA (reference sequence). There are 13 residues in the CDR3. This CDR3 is CSATEGPTDTQYF. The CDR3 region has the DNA TGCAGTGCCACGGAGGGCCCGACAGATACGCAGTATTTT.

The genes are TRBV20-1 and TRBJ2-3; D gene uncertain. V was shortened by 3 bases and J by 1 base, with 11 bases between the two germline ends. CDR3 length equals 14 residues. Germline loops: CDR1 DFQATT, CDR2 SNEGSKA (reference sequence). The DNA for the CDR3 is TGCAGTGCTAGTTTAGGGTTGGGCACAGATACGCAGTATTTT. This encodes CSASLGLGTDTQYF.

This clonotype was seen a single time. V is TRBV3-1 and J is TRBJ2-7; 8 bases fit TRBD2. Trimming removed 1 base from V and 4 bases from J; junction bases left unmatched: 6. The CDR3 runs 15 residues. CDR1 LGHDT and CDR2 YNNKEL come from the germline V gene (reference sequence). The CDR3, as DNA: TGTGCCAGCAGCCAAGCGGGGGGGATCGGGTACGAGCAGTACTTC. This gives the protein CASSQAGGIGYEQYF.

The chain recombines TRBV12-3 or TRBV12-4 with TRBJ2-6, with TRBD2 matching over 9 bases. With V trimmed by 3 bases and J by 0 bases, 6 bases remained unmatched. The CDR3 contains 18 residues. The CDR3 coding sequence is TGTGCCAGCAGTTTTCGGGCTAGCGGGGTCTCTGGGGCCAACGTCCTGACTTTC. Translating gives CASSFRASGVSGANVLTF.

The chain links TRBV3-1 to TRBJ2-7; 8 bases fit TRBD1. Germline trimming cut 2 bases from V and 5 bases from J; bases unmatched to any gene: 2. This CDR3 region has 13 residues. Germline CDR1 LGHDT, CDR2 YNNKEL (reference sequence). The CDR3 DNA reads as TGTGCCAGCAGCCAACAGGGGGCTGACGAGCAGTACTTC. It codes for CASSQQGADEQYF.

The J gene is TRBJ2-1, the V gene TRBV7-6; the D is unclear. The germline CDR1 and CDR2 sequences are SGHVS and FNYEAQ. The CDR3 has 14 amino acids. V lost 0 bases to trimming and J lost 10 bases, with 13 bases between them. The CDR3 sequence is CASSLAHKLGEQFF. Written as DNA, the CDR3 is TGTGCCAGCAGCTTAGCACACAAACTGGGGGAGCAGTTCTTC.

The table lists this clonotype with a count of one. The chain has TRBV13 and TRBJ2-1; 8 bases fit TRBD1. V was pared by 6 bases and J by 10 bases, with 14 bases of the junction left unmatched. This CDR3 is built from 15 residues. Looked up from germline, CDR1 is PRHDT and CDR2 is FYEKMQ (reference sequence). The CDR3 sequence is CASRRPGTGASEQFF. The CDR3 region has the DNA TGTGCCAGCAGACGTCCCGGGACAGGAGCGAGCGAGCAGTTCTTC.